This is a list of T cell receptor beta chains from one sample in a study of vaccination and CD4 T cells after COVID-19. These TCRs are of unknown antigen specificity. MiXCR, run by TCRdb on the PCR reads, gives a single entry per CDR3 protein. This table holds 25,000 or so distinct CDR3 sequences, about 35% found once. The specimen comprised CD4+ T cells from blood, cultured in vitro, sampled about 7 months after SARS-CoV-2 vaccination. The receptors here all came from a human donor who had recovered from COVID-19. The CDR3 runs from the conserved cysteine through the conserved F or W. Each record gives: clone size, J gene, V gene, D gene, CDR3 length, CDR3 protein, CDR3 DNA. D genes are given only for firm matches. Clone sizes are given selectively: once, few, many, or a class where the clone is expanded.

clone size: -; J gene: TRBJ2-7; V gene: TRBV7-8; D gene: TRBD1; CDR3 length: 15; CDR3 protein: CASSLARDRGYEQYF; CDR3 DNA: TGTGCCAGCAGCTTAGCCCGGGACAGGGGCTACGAGCAGTACTTC
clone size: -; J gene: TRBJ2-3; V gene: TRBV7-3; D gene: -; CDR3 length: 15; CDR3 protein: CASSLISGSTDTQYF; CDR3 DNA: TGTGCCAGCAGCTTAATTAGCGGCTCCACAGATACGCAGTATTTT
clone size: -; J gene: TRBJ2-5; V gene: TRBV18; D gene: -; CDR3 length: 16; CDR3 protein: CASSPPNSLGSETQYF; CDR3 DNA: TGTGCCAGCTCACCACCGAACAGCCTGGGGTCAGAGACCCAGTACTTC
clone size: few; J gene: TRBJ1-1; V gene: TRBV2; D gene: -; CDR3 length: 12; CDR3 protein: CASTDSPIEAFF; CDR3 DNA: TGTGCCAGCACCGACAGTCCCATTGAAGCTTTCTTT
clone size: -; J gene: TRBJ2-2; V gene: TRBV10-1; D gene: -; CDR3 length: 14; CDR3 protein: CASRVESNTGELFF; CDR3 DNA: TGCGCCAGCAGAGTAGAATCGAACACCGGGGAGCTGTTTTTT
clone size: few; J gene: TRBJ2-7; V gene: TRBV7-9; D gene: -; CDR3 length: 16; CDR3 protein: CASSLAGWATAYEQYF; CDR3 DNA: TGTGCCAGCAGCTTAGCGGGGTGGGCGACCGCCTACGAGCAGTACTTC
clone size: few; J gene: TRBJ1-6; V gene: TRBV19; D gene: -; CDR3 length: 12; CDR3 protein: CASSTLNSPLHF; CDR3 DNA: TGTGCCAGTAGTACGTTAAATTCACCCCTCCACTTT
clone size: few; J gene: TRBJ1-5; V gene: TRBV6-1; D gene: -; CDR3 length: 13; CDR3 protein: CASSEQVNQPQHF; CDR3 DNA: TGTGCCAGCAGTGAACAGGTGAATCAGCCCCAGCATTTT
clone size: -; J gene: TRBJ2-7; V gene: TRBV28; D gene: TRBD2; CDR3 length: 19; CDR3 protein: CASSTGPGTSGSTSYEQYF; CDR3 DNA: TGTGCCAGCAGTACGGGTCCCGGGACTAGCGGGAGTACGTCCTACGAGCAGTACTTC
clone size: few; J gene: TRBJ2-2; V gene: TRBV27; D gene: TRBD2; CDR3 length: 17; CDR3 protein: CASSRRTSGRNTGELFF; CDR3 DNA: TGTGCCAGCAGTCGAAGAACTAGCGGGAGGAACACCGGGGAGCTGTTTTTT
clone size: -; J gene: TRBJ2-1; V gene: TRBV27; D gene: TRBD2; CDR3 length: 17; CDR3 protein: CASSLSYSGSYYNEQFF; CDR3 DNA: TGTGCCAGCAGTTTATCTTATAGCGGGTCCTACTACAATGAGCAGTTCTTC
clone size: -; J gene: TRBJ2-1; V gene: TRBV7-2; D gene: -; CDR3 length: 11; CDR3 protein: CASTLYNEQFF; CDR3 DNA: TGTGCCAGCACGCTCTACAATGAGCAGTTCTTC
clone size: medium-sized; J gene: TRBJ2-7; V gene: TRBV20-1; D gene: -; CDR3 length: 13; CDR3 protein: CSASPGTAYEQYF; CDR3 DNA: TGCAGTGCTAGCCCCGGGACCGCGTACGAGCAGTACTTC
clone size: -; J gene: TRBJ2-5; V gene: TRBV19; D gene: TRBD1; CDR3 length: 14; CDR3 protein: CASSWDREEETQYF; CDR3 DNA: TGTGCCAGTAGTTGGGACAGGGAAGAAGAGACCCAGTACTTC
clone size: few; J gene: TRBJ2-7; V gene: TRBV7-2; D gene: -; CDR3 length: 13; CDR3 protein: CASSRGLPTEQYF; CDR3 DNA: TGTGCCAGCAGCCGGGGACTCCCCACCGAGCAGTACTTC
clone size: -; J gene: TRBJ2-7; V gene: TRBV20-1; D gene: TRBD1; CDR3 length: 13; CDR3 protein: CSARGTGLHEQYF; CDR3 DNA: TGCAGTGCTAGGGGGACAGGGCTGCACGAGCAGTACTTC
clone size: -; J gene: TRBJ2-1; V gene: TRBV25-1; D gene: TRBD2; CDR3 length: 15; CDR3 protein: CASSWTSGTYNEQFF; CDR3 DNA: TGTGCCAGCAGTTGGACTAGCGGGACCTACAATGAGCAGTTCTTC
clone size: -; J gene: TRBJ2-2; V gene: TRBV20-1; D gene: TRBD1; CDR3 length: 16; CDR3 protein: CSARDLRTGRTGELFF; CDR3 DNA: TGCAGTGCTAGAGATCTCCGGACAGGCCGCACCGGGGAGCTGTTTTTT
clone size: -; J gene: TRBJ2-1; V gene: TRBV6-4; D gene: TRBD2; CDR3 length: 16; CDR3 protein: CASSWTSGSMDNEQFF; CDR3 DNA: TGTGCCAGCAGCTGGACTAGCGGGAGCATGGACAATGAGCAGTTCTTC
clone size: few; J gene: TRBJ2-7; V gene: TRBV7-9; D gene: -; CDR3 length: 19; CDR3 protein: CASSPGGGTLAGRSYEQYF; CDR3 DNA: TGTGCCAGCAGCCCCGGGGGTGGGACACTGGCGGGCCGTTCCTACGAGCAGTACTTC
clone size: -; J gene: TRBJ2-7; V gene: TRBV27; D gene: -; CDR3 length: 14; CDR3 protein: CASRVGTRPYEQYF; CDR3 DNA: TGTGCCAGCAGGGTGGGGACTCGACCCTACGAGCAGTACTTC
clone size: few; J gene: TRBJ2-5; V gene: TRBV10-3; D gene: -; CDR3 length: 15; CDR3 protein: CAISDRSGAQETQYF; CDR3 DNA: TGTGCCATCAGTGATAGGAGCGGTGCGCAAGAGACCCAGTACTTC
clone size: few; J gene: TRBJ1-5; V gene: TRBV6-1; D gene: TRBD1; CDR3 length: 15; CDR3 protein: CASRSRDRPNQPQHF; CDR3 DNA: TGTGCCAGCAGATCCCGGGACAGGCCAAATCAGCCCCAGCATTTT
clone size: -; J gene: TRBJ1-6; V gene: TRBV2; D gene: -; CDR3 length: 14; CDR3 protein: CASQMRGPNSPLHF; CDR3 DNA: TGTGCCAGCCAGATGCGGGGGCCGAATTCACCCCTCCACTTT
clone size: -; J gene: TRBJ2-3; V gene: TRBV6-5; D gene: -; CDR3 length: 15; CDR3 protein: CASSYGVLDTDTQYF; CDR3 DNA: TGTGCCAGCAGTTACGGGGTGTTGGACACAGATACGCAGTATTTT
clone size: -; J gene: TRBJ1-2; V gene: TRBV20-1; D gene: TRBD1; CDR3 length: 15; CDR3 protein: CSARDRLFGAYGYTF; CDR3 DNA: TGCAGTGCCCGGGACAGGTTGTTTGGCGCCTATGGCTACACCTTC
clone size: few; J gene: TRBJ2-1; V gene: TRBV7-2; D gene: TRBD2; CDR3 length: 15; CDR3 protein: CASSLTSGVYNEQFF; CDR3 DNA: TGTGCCAGCAGCTTAACTAGCGGGGTCTACAATGAGCAGTTCTTC
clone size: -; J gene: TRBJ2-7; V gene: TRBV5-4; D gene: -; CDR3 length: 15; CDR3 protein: CASSLGQDSSYEQYF; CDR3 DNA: TGTGCCAGCAGCTTGGGACAGGATAGCTCCTACGAGCAGTACTTC
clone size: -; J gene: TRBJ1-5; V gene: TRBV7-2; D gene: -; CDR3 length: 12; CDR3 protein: CASSLSNQPQHF; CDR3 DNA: TGTGCCAGCAGCTTAAGCAATCAGCCCCAGCATTTT
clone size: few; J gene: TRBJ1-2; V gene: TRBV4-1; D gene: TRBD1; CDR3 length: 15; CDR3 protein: CASSQAGTVSYGYTF; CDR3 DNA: TGCGCCAGCAGCCAAGCCGGGACAGTGAGCTATGGCTACACCTTC
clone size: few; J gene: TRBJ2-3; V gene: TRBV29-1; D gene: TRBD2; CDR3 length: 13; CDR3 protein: CSTRTSGSDTQYF; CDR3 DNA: TGCAGCACTCGGACTAGCGGGAGTGATACGCAGTATTTT
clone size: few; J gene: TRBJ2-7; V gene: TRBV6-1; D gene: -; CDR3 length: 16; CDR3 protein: CASRPLLAGRPYEQYF; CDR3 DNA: TGTGCCAGCAGGCCCCTCTTGGCGGGAAGACCCTACGAGCAGTACTTC